This T cell receptor beta chain was profiled in a study of T-cell memory formation after mild COVID-19. Study overall: The study found TCR clusters largely donor specific.

Constant-segment primers and 5'RACE yielded cDNA libraries for TCR alpha and TCR beta, each carrying sample barcodes and UMIs. MiXCR was run by TCRdb on the 5' RACE reads, yielding one entry per CDR3 protein. The sample contains fewer than 700,000 distinct CDR3 sequences, roughly 17% of which appear only once. This clonotype came up many times. No antigen is known for it. Study-wide results and caveats: Pre-infection memory held some responding clones, suggesting pre-existing cross-reactive T cells responded. Clones contracting over day 15 to 85 were CD4/CD8 balanced, with later expanders leaning CD4+.

The germline gives CDR1 KGHSH, CDR2 LQKENI. CDR3 size: 14 residues. V lost 3 bases and J lost 2, with 10 bases in between. This chain links TRBV18 with TRBJ1-2; perhaps TRBD1 as D (6 bases). Source material: PBMCs or a T cell subset sorted from them (not recorded which). The origin of this receptor is an adult woman who had mild COVID-19 (a few samples of this study predate the infection). Cell type and time point are not known. CDR3 bases: TGTGCCAGCTCACCGGGACACCAGAACTATGGCTACACCTTC. It specifies CASSPGHQNYGYTF.